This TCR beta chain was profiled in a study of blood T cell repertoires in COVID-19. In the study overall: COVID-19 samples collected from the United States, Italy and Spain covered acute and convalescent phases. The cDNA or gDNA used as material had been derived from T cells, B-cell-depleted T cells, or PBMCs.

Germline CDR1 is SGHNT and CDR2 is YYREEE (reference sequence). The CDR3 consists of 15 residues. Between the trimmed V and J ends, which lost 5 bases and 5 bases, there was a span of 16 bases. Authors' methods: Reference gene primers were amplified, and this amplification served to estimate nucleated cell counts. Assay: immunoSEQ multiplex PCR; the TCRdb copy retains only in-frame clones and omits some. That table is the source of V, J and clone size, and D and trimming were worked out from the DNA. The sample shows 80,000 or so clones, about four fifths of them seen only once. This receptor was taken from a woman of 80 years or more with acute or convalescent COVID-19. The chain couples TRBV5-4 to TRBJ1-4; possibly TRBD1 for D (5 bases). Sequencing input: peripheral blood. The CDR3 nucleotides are TGTGCCAGCAGTTCCCCAGGGTCAGCGAATGAAAAACTGTTTTTT. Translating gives CASSSPGSANEKLFF.